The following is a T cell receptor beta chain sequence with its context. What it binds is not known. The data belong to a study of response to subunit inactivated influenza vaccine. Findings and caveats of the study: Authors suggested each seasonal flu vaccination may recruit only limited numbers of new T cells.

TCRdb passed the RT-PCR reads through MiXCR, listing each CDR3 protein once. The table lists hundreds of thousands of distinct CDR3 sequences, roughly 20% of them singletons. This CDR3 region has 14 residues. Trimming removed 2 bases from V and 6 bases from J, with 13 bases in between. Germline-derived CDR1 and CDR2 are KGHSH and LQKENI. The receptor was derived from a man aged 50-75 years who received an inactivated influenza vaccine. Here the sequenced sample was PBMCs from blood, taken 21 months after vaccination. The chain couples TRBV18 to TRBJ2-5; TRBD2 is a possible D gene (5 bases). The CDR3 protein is CASSPKGELKTQYF. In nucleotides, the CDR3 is TGTGCCAGCTCACCAAAGGGAGAGTTGAAGACCCAGTACTTC.